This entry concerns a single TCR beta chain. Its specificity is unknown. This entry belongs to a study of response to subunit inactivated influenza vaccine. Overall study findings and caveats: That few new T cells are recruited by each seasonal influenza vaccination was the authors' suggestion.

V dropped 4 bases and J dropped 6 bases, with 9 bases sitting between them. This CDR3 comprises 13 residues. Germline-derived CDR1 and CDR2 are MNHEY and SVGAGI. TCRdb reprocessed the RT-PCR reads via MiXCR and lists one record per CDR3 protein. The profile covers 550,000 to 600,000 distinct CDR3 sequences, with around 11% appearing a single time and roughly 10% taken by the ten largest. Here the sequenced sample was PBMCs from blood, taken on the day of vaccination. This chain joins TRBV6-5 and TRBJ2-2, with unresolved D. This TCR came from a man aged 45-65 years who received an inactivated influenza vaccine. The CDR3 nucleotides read TGTGCCAGCAGTTCGGCGGCTGCCGGGGAGCTGTTTTTT. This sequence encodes CASSSAAAGELFF.